This T cell receptor (beta chain) was sequenced during a study of shared T cell receptors in the human thymus. This CDR3 comprises 19 residues. J lost 6 bases, V lost 2 bases, and 17 bases had no gene match. CDR1 MDHEN and CDR2 SYDVKM come from the germline V gene. Clones were read by immunoSEQ multiplex PCR, and TCRdb kept only the in-frame ones, dropping some. The table shows some 700,000 clones, with approximately 83% occurring only once. The sample was also linked to a second study, of human thymus T cells. That study adds: The donors were infants in Finland with congenital heart defects, otherwise immunologically healthy. Thymus was obtained from resections taken during corrective heart surgery. Apparent skewing of V and J gene usage characterized both thymic and blood repertoires. Related work found strong thymic repertoire overlap between unrelated individuals.

The TCR was taken from a girl under three years old with a congenital heart defect. V is TRBV28 and J is TRBJ2-7; 12 bases fit TRBD1. What was sequenced was thymocytes. In nucleotides, the CDR3 is TGTGCCAGCAGTTTAAATCTCTCGCCGGGACAGGGGGCGCATTCCGAGCAGTACTTC. This translates into CASSLNLSPGQGAHSEQYF.